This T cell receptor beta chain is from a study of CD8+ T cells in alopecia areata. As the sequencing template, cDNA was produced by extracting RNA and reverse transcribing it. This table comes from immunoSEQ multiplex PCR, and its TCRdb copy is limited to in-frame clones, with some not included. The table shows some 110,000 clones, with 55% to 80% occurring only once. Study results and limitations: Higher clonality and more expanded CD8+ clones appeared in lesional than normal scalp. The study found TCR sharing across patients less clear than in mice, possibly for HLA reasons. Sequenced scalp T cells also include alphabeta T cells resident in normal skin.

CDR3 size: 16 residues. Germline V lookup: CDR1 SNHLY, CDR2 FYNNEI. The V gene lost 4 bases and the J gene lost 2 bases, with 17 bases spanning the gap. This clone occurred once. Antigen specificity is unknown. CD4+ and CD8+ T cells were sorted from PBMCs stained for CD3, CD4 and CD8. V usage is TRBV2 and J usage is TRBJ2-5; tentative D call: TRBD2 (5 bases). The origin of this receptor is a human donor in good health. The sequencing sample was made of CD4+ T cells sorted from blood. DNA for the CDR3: TGTGCCAGCAGTGCACTCTCTAGCACCCGGCAAGAGACCCAGTACTTC. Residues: CASSALSSTRQETQYF.